A selection of T cell receptor beta chains follows, all from one sample in a study of blood T cell repertoires in COVID-19. Repertoires were generated with immunoSEQ multiplex PCR, while TCRdb's copy carries only in-frame clones and drops some. The sample consists of 80,000 or so clones, around 80% of them appearing once. The material sequenced was peripheral blood. The origin of the receptors is a man older than 75 with acute or convalescent COVID-19. Both conserved end residues are part of each CDR3. The D gene is left open where the match is weak. Part of the rows lack a size; the others show once, few, many or a class for expanded clones.

v_call	j_call	d_call	clone_size	cdr3_nt	cdr3_aa
TRBV6-5	TRBJ2-3	NA	NA	TGTGCCAGCAGCCCACGACAGGATTCCACAGATACGCAGTATTTT	CASSPRQDSTDTQYF
TRBV20-1	TRBJ1-5	NA	NA	TGCAGTGCTAGTACCGACAGTGGACAAAATCAGCCCCAGCATTTT	CSASTDSGQNQPQHF
TRBV19	TRBJ2-3	TRBD2	NA	TGTGCCAGTAGCTCGGGGAGGTGGCGGGAGGGATCAGATACGCAGTATTTT	CASSSGRWREGSDTQYF
TRBV19	TRBJ2-5	NA	once	TGTGCCAGTAGTGGGGGCGGGGGCCTTCAAGAGACCCAGTACTTC	CASSGGGGLQETQYF
TRBV29-1	TRBJ2-1	TRBD1	NA	TGCAGCGTGGATGGGACAGGGGACGATGAGCAGTTCTTC	CSVDGTGDDEQFF
TRBV7-3	TRBJ1-1	TRBD1	NA	TGTGCCAGCAGCTTAGAACAGGGGGGGCTTGGCACTGAAGCTTTCTTT	CASSLEQGGLGTEAFF
TRBV28	TRBJ1-1	NA	NA	TGTGCCAGCAGTCCCCACAGGACCCAGAACACTGAAGCTTTCTTT	CASSPHRTQNTEAFF
TRBV27	TRBJ2-7	NA	NA	TGTGCCAGCAGTTTATGGGGAGGCGAGCAGTACTTC	CASSLWGGEQYF
TRBV28	TRBJ2-7	NA	NA	TGTGCCAGCACTAGTTCCTACGAGCAGTACTTC	CASTSSYEQYF
TRBV27	TRBJ2-7	TRBD2	NA	TGTGCCAGCAGTTTGGGAGCGGGGGGGCTCCCCAGCGAGCAGTACTTC	CASSLGAGGLPSEQYF
TRBV12-3/TRBV12-4	TRBJ1-5	NA	NA	TGTGCCAGCAGTAATACAGGACAGCCCCAGCATTTT	CASSNTGQPQHF
TRBV10-3	TRBJ2-3	TRBD2	NA	TGTGCCATCAGCCTAGCGGGGGGGCCCCAAGATACGCAGTATTTT	CAISLAGGPQDTQYF
TRBV24-1	TRBJ1-5	TRBD1	NA	TGTGCCACCAGCGGGACAGGGTTTAATCAGCCCCAGCATTTT	CATSGTGFNQPQHF
TRBV12-5	TRBJ2-5	TRBD1	NA	TGTGCTAGTGGTTTACAGGGGGCTGTAGAGACCCAGTACTTC	CASGLQGAVETQYF
TRBV2	TRBJ2-3	TRBD2	NA	TGTGCCAGCCGGGGCGGGGCTAGCGGGGACACAGATACGCAGTATTTT	CASRGGASGDTDTQYF
TRBV5-1	TRBJ1-1	NA	NA	TGCGCCAGCGGAGTCGACGGTAACACTGAAGCTTTCTTT	CASGVDGNTEAFF
TRBV5-4	TRBJ2-2	TRBD1	NA	TGTGCCAGCAGCCGACAGGGGATGAACACCGGGGAGCTGTTTTTT	CASSRQGMNTGELFF
TRBV7-9	TRBJ2-4	TRBD1	NA	TGTGCCAGCAGCTCACAAGGGGGGACAGGGTTAAACATTCAGTACTTC	CASSSQGGTGLNIQYF
TRBV27	TRBJ1-2	TRBD1	NA	TGTGCCAGCAGTTGGAAGCCACAGGGGCGAGGCTTCACTCTGGCCCCGCTCGGCTACACCTTC	CASSWKPQGRGFTLAPLGYTF
TRBV18	TRBJ1-4	NA	NA	TGTGCCAGCTCACCACCAATGGGGAGGGCTAATGAAAAACTGTTTTTT	CASSPPMGRANEKLFF
TRBV13	TRBJ1-1	TRBD1	NA	TGTGCCAGCAGCCCCGTCCCGGGACAGGGTGGGAACACTGAAGCTTTCTTT	CASSPVPGQGGNTEAFF
TRBV5-6	TRBJ2-7	NA	NA	TGTGCCAGCAGCTTCCGGCGGGTGTTACAGGAGCAGTACTTC	CASSFRRVLQEQYF
TRBV29-1	TRBJ1-5	NA	NA	TGCAGCGTTGCAGGTGACAATCAGCCCCAGCATTTT	CSVAGDNQPQHF
TRBV19	TRBJ1-2	NA	NA	TGTGCCAGTAGTATGGCCCGCGGCGGGGTCTATGGCTACACCTTC	CASSMARGGVYGYTF
TRBV2	TRBJ1-6	NA	NA	TGTGCCAGCACGGAGAGTTCTAATTCACCCCTCCACTTT	CASTESSNSPLHF
TRBV15	TRBJ1-1	TRBD1	once	TGTGCCACCCGTCTGGGACAGGGGTTGGGGAACACTGAAGCTTTCTTT	CATRLGQGLGNTEAFF
TRBV11-2	TRBJ1-5	TRBD1	NA	TGTGCCAGCAGCCCTCAGACAGGGGACAATCAGCCCCAGCATTTT	CASSPQTGDNQPQHF
TRBV6-6	TRBJ2-7	NA	NA	TGTGCCAGCAGTTACGAAGAGGGGACTCTCGGCGAGCAGTACTTC	CASSYEEGTLGEQYF
TRBV3-1/TRBV3-2	TRBJ1-2	NA	NA	TGTGCCAGCAGCCAAGTCCGGCCTCGCGACAATGGCTACACCTTC	CASSQVRPRDNGYTF
TRBV25-1	TRBJ1-2	TRBD1	once	TGTGCCAGCAGTAAAGACAGGGCCGGTGGCTACACCTTC	CASSKDRAGGYTF
TRBV6-1	TRBJ1-1	NA	NA	TGTGCCAGCAGTGAAGCAATAAGAGGGATCAGCACTGAAGCTTTCTTT	CASSEAIRGISTEAFF
TRBV2	TRBJ1-6	NA	NA	TGTGCCAGCAGCGTTACAGACGCCTTCGGTTCACCCCTCCACTTT	CASSVTDAFGSPLHF
TRBV6-2/TRBV6-3	TRBJ2-3	TRBD2	NA	TGTGCCAGCAGTTACGGACTAGAAGACACAGATACGCAGTATTTT	CASSYGLEDTDTQYF
TRBV12-3/TRBV12-4	TRBJ2-3	NA	NA	TGTGCCAGCAGTTTTGCTGCCGGAGATACGCAGTATTTT	CASSFAAGDTQYF
TRBV28	TRBJ2-2	NA	NA	TGTGCCAGCAGTTTAAGTGGGGGGGCCAAAGCCGGGGAGCTGTTTTTT	CASSLSGGAKAGELFF
TRBV5-1	TRBJ1-2	TRBD1	NA	TGCGCCAGCAGCTTGGGGGGACAGTCTAACTATGGCTACACCTTC	CASSLGGQSNYGYTF
TRBV7-3	TRBJ2-3	NA	NA	TGTGCCAGCAGCTCTAGCGCGAGTACAGATACGCAGTATTTT	CASSSSASTDTQYF
TRBV12-5	TRBJ2-3	NA	once	TGTGCTAGTGGACGGGGAGATACGCAGTATTTT	CASGRGDTQYF
TRBV24-1	TRBJ2-1	NA	NA	TGTGCCACCAGCCAGTCGGGGTACAATGAGCAGTTCTTC	CATSQSGYNEQFF
TRBV19	TRBJ2-3	NA	NA	TGTGCCAGTAGTTTGGGGACTGCCACAGATACGCAGTATTTT	CASSLGTATDTQYF
TRBV3-1/TRBV3-2	TRBJ2-5	TRBD2	NA	TGTGCCAGCAGCCGGACTAGCGGGGAGACCCAGTACTTC	CASSRTSGETQYF
TRBV5-1	TRBJ2-5	TRBD2	NA	TGCGCCAGCAGCCCGCGGGGAGGGGAACAAGAGACCCAGTACTTC	CASSPRGGEQETQYF
TRBV9	TRBJ1-2	NA	few	TGTGCCAGCAGCCCCGAACAGGGAACCTATGGCTACACCTTC	CASSPEQGTYGYTF
TRBV2	TRBJ1-5	NA	NA	TGTGCCAGTGGGTTAGGGCGGGATCAGCCCCAGCATTTT	CASGLGRDQPQHF
TRBV6-5	TRBJ1-1	NA	few	TGTGCCGCTTTCGAGGGCGAGGTTAACACTGAAGCTTTCTTT	CAAFEGEVNTEAFF
TRBV4-1	TRBJ1-3	NA	NA	TGCGCCAGCAGCCCAATGTCAGGGCATGGAAACACCATATATTTT	CASSPMSGHGNTIYF
TRBV5-1	TRBJ1-3	NA	NA	TGCGCCAGCAGCTCCTTAGGGGGGGCTGAAAACACCATATATTTT	CASSSLGGAENTIYF
TRBV18	TRBJ2-1	NA	NA	TGTGCCAGCTCACCACCGGGGAGGTTCCCCTACAATGAGCAGTTCTTC	CASSPPGRFPYNEQFF
TRBV19	TRBJ2-1	NA	NA	TGTGCCAGTAGTACGCCACGTTGGGGGGGCTCAGATAGGAATGAGCAGTTCTTC	CASSTPRWGGSDRNEQFF
TRBV19	TRBJ1-4	TRBD1	NA	TGTGCCAGTAGTATCCCGGGACAGGTTATTATACTGTTTTTT	CASSIPGQVIILFF
TRBV5-8	TRBJ1-2	TRBD1	NA	TGTGCCAGCAGCTTGAGGGACAGGCAAGCCTATGGCTACACCTTC	CASSLRDRQAYGYTF
TRBV11-2	TRBJ2-5	NA	NA	TGTGCCAGCAGCTTAGATGGGCGTCGGCAAGAGACCCAGTACTTC	CASSLDGRRQETQYF
TRBV27	TRBJ1-5	NA	NA	TGTGCCAGCAGTGGGGGGATGGGCAATCAGCCCCAGCATTTT	CASSGGMGNQPQHF